The 30 T cell receptor beta chains in this list originate from one sample, sequenced in a study of PD-L1 blockade in urothelial cancer. Profiled with immunoSEQ multiplex PCR; TCRdb holds only in-frame clones, not every one. The sample has more than 45,000 clones; around 75% are singletons. The sample's time point: pretreatment peripheral blood. Sequencing was performed on PBMCs, taken around atezolizumab (anti-PD-L1) treatment. The receptors were sampled from a man aged 65 to 79 with urothelial cancer.

The chain couples TRBV9 to TRBJ2-1; the D gene is possibly TRBD1 (6 bases). Trimming stripped 4 bases from V and 4 bases from J, with 9 bases between. This CDR3 has 13 residues. The germline gives CDR1 SGDLS, CDR2 YYNGEE. CDR3 sequence (DNA): TGTGCCAGCAGCCAGGGGATGTACAATGAGCAGTTCTTC. This encodes CASSQGMYNEQFF.

The chain joins TRBV6-1 to TRBJ1-1; D is uncertain. The CDR3 extends over 14 amino acids. V gave up 10 bases and J gave up 3 bases, with 18 bases separating them. Germline V gene data show CDR1 as MNHNS and CDR2 as SASEGT. This chain's CDR3 is CATQKASRDTEAFF. Here the CDR3 DNA reads TGTGCCACCCAAAAAGCGAGTCGGGACACTGAAGCTTTCTTT.

The sample holds one count of this clone. The chain is built from TRBV19 and TRBJ1-2, with 8 bases that match TRBD1. The CDR3 is 16 amino acids. Germline V gene lookup returns CDR1 LNHDA and CDR2 SQIVND (reference sequence). V gave up 0 bases and J gave up 2 bases; unmatched junction bases: 5. The CDR3 nucleotides are TGTGCCAGTAGTATAGACTTTAGGACAGGGAACTATGGCTACACCTTC. This gives the protein CASSIDFRTGNYGYTF.

CDR3 sequence reads: CASSAGRAKLFF. DNA of the CDR3: TGTGCCAGCAGTGCGGGCAGGGCGAAACTGTTTTTT. The chain is built from TRBV2 and TRBJ1-4; weak D call: TRBD1 (5 bases). This CDR3 comprises 12 residues. The ends were cut back, 4 bases at V and 11 bases at J, with 11 bases in the middle. CDR1 is SNHLY, CDR2 FYNNEI, per germline.

The chain employs TRBV28 and TRBJ2-7; D perhaps matches TRBD1 (6 bases). V lost 4 bases, J lost 5 bases, and 15 bases lay in between. The CDR3 has 14 amino acids. Germline CDR1 and CDR2: MDHEN and SYDVKM. The CDR3 DNA is TGTGCCAGCAGTTACTCGTGGGGGCGGAACGAGCAGTACTTC. This codes for CASSYSWGRNEQYF.

The J gene is TRBJ2-2, the V gene TRBV19; D is undetermined. Germline assignment: CDR1 LNHDA and CDR2 SQIVND (reference sequence). The germline V and J ends were trimmed by 4 bases and 0 bases, with 6 bases remaining between them. The CDR3 has 14 residues. CDR3 sequence: CASSKAPNTGELFF. As DNA, the CDR3 is TGTGCCAGTAGTAAAGCCCCGAACACCGGGGAGCTGTTTTTT.

The rearrangement joins TRBV2 to TRBJ2-3, with TRBD2 matching 8 bases. Germline values: CDR1 SNHLY, CDR2 FYNNEI. The junction had 5 bases not matched to a gene; V was cut back by 4 bases and J by 2 bases. This CDR3 spans 15 amino acids. CDR3: CASSGGTSDTDTQYF. The CDR3 DNA reads as TGTGCCAGCAGTGGAGGGACTAGTGACACAGATACGCAGTATTTT.

The CDR3 is CASSRLGYEQYF. CDR3 sequence (DNA): TGTGCCAGCAGTCGCCTCGGGTACGAGCAGTACTTC. This rearrangement joins TRBV6-5 to TRBJ2-7; D remains ambiguous. Germline V gene lookup returns CDR1 MNHEY and CDR2 SVGAGI. There are 12 residues in the CDR3. Trimming shortened V by 5 bases and J by 4 bases, and 9 bases separated the two germline ends.

This clone was counted between two and nine times. The J gene is TRBJ2-1, the V gene TRBV5-1, with TRBD2 matching 13 bases. The CDR3 is made up of 17 amino acids. V gave up 2 bases and J gave up 9 bases; unmatched junction bases: 11. The germline gives CDR1 SGHRS, CDR2 YFSETQ. The CDR3 nucleotides read TGCGCCAGCAGCTTATCTACTAGCGGGGGGGCCGAGGGTGAGCAGTTCTTC. Amino acid sequence: CASSLSTSGGAEGEQFF.

This clone was counted a single time. The chain links TRBV5-4 to TRBJ1-2; no definite D call. In germline, CDR1 is SGHNT, CDR2 YYREEE (reference sequence). V was cut by 0 bases and J by 4 bases, with 4 bases left in between. The CDR3 runs 12 residues. This chain's CDR3 is CASSLDSYGYTF. Written as DNA, the CDR3 is TGTGCCAGCAGCTTGGACAGCTATGGCTACACCTTC.

The chain uses TRBV13 and TRBJ2-3; 11 positions agree with TRBD2. In germline, CDR1 is PRHDT, CDR2 FYEKMQ (reference sequence). This CDR3 region has 14 residues. Losses at the gene ends were 5 bases for V and 5 bases for J; bases not matched to a gene: 3. As DNA, the CDR3 is TGTGCCAGCAGCACGCTAGCGGGGGGAGATACGCAGTATTTT. Residues: CASSTLAGGDTQYF.

V usage is TRBV10-3 and J usage is TRBJ2-5; 10 nucleotides align to TRBD2. The CDR3 is made up of 16 amino acids. Germline values: CDR1 ENHRY, CDR2 SYGVKD. J gave up 5 bases and V 2 bases, and 8 bases lay outside the gene matches. DNA of the CDR3: TGTGCCATCAGTGAGCAAGTAGCGGGAGGCGGTGAGACCCAGTACTTC. Translation: CAISEQVAGGGETQYF.

The genes are TRBV5-4 and TRBJ2-1; D might be TRBD1 (6 bases). The CDR3 is made up of 14 amino acids. The V end was cut by 0 bases, the J end by 10 bases, with 14 bases between. Germline CDR1 and CDR2: SGHNT and YYREEE (reference sequence). The DNA of the CDR3 is TGTGCCAGCAGCTTGGAACAGGGAATTGGGGAGCAGTTCTTC. As protein: CASSLEQGIGEQFF.

The rearrangement uses TRBV20-1 and TRBJ2-7, with D unclear. V lost 0 bases and J lost 7, with 7 bases in between. This CDR3 comprises 11 residues. Germline lookup yields CDR1 DFQATT and CDR2 SNEGSKA (reference sequence). Written as DNA, the CDR3 is TGCAGTGCTAGAGATGTAATAGAGCAGTACTTC. Translating it yields CSARDVIEQYF.

This clone was recorded a few times. V and J are TRBV7-3 and TRBJ2-2; TRBD1 is a possible D gene (6 bases). Per germline, CDR1 SGHTA and CDR2 FQGTGA. CDR3 length: 15 amino acids. The germline V and J ends were trimmed by 5 bases and 4 bases, with 14 bases remaining between them. The CDR3 protein is CASSPGQPGTGELFF. In nucleotides, the CDR3 is TGTGCCAGCAGCCCCGGACAGCCAGGCACCGGGGAGCTGTTTTTT.

A note on this clone: Distinct nucleotide sequences in the sample also encode this CDR3. This chain uses TRBV7-6 with TRBJ1-3; 7 bases fit TRBD1. The trim removed 3 bases at V and 4 bases at J, leaving 0 bases unmatched. The germline CDR1 and CDR2 sequences are SGHVS and FNYEAQ. This CDR3 has 13 residues. CDR3 protein: CASSLGQGNTIYF. The DNA for the CDR3 is TGTGCCAGCAGCTTGGGACAGGGAAACACCATATATTTT.

This rearrangement joins TRBV28 to TRBJ2-3; 7 positions match TRBD2. CDR1 and CDR2 from the germline V gene are MDHEN and SYDVKM. The CDR3 spans 18 residues. The V and J ends lost 6 bases and 2 bases, in that order; junction bases with no gene match: 17. For the CDR3, the DNA is TGTGCCAGCAGCTCATCCGGTGGGGCTAGCGGTTCCACAGATACGCAGTATTTT. Translation gives CASSSSGGASGSTDTQYF.

Only a few counts were recorded for this clone. This chain connects TRBV28 to TRBJ1-2, with D possibly TRBD1 on 6 matching bases. The CDR3 loop spans 13 amino acids. Per the germline V gene, CDR1 is MDHEN and CDR2 is SYDVKM. V shed 2 bases and J shed 6 bases, with 10 bases lying between them. As DNA, the CDR3 is TGTGCCAGCAGTTTAGGACAGAGCCATGGCTACACCTTC. This sequence encodes CASSLGQSHGYTF.

The V call is TRBV19, the J call TRBJ1-2; a possible D gene is TRBD1 (6 bases). This CDR3 has 14 amino acids. The germline gives CDR1 LNHDA, CDR2 SQIVND (reference sequence). The V end lost 5 bases, the J end lost 5 bases, and 15 bases lay between the germline ends. The chain's CDR3 is CASSSQGVRYGYTF. The CDR3 coding sequence is TGTGCCAGTAGTTCACAGGGAGTTCGGTATGGCTACACCTTC.

V usage is TRBV2 and J usage is TRBJ2-1, with 7 nucleotides matching TRBD1. This CDR3 contains 15 residues. CDR1 SNHLY and CDR2 FYNNEI come from the germline V gene. The junction had 7 bases not matched to a gene; V was cut back by 6 bases and J by 2 bases. In nucleotides, the CDR3 is TGTGCCAGCAGCCCCAGGGGGTCAGCCTACAATGAGCAGTTCTTC. Translation gives CASSPRGSAYNEQFF.

J is TRBJ1-5 and V is TRBV30; D ambiguous. CDR1 is GTSNPN, CDR2 SVGIG, per germline (reference sequence). Trimming stripped 0 bases from V and 5 bases from J, with 8 bases between. The CDR3 totals 13 residues. In DNA, the CDR3 is TGTGCCTGGAGTGTAAAGGGAGATCAGCCCCAGCATTTT. It specifies CAWSVKGDQPQHF.

This chain connects TRBV5-7 to TRBJ1-2; the match to TRBD1 covers 7 bases. TRBV5-7 counts as an open reading frame of uncertain function. The CDR3 contains 14 residues. With V trimmed by 3 bases and J by 0 bases, 2 bases remained unmatched. The CDR3 loop is CASSSDRANYGYTF. DNA for the CDR3: TGTGCCAGCAGCTCCGACAGGGCTAACTATGGCTACACCTTC.

This chain uses TRBV27 with TRBJ1-2; 10 nucleotides agree with TRBD1. Germline assignment: CDR1 MNHEY and CDR2 SMNVEV (reference sequence). The J segment lost 8 bases and the V segment lost 9 bases, leaving 9 bases of the junction unmatched. The CDR3 contains 13 residues. The DNA of the CDR3 is TGTGCCAGTGGAGGACAGGGGGGACGCGGCTACACCTTC. The encoded protein is CASGGQGGRGYTF.

The gene calls are TRBV19 and TRBJ1-1; no firm D call. V lost 6 bases to trimming and J lost 11 bases, with 13 bases between them. From germline, CDR1 is LNHDA and CDR2 SQIVND (reference sequence). The CDR3 length is 11 residues. The CDR3 spells CASSWRGWAFF. As DNA, the CDR3 is TGTGCCAGTAGCTGGAGAGGGTGGGCTTTCTTT.

The J gene is TRBJ2-1, the V gene TRBV7-9; D might be TRBD2 (5 bases). Between the trimmed V and J ends, which lost 3 bases and 10 bases, there was a span of 10 bases. This CDR3 spans 12 amino acids. In germline, CDR1 is SEHNR, CDR2 FQNEAQ (reference sequence). The CDR3 nucleotides are TGTGCCAGCAGCTTGGGAGCCACCGAGCAGTTCTTC. Translation: CASSLGATEQFF.

This chain uses TRBV11-3 with TRBJ2-5, with D possibly being TRBD2 (8 bases). The CDR3 runs to 17 residues. Germline-derived CDR1 and CDR2 are SGHNT and YENEEA. Trimming took 4 bases from V and 5 from J, leaving 23 bases between them. CDR3 nucleotides: TGTGCCAGCAGCTCAAGCTTAGCGGGACAGCGAGGGGAGACCCAGTACTTC. Protein product: CASSSSLAGQRGETQYF. Variable domain in full (rest from reference TRBV11-3 and TRBJ2-5): EAGVVQSPRYKIIEKKQPVAFWCNPISGHNTLYWYLQNLGQGPELLIRYENEEAVDDSQLPKDRFSAERLKGVDSTLKIQPAELGDSAVYLCASSSSLAGQRGETQYFGPGTRLLVL.

The chain recombines TRBV19 with TRBJ2-7, with a tentative D call TRBD2 (6 bases). Germline values: CDR1 LNHDA, CDR2 SQIVND (reference sequence). The CDR3 is made up of 13 amino acids. Trimming stripped 7 bases from V and 4 bases from J, with 14 bases between. In nucleotides, the CDR3 is TGTGCCAGTAACCGGGGAGGAGGGTACGAGCAGTACTTC. This codes for CASNRGGGYEQYF.

J is TRBJ1-3 and V is TRBV18, with TRBD1 matching 10 bases. V gave up 0 bases and J gave up 2 bases; unmatched junction bases: 1. This CDR3 spans 16 amino acids. Per the germline V gene, CDR1 is KGHSH and CDR2 is LQKENI. As DNA, the CDR3 is TGTGCCAGCTCACCACCCGGGACAGGGGCTGGAAACACCATATATTTT. Residues: CASSPPGTGAGNTIYF.

The chain combines TRBV7-2 with TRBJ1-1; 7 nucleotides line up with TRBD1. After removal of 2 bases from V and 2 bases from J, the junction contained 5 bases not matched to a gene. This CDR3 is built from 15 residues. Germline CDR1 is SGHTA and CDR2 is FQGNSA. CDR3 DNA: TGTGCCAGCAGCTTAAACGGACAGGTCAACACTGAAGCTTTCTTT. The encoded protein is CASSLNGQVNTEAFF.

The chain is built from TRBV9 and TRBJ1-2; tentative D call: TRBD1 (6 bases). The CDR3 covers 15 residues. From germline, CDR1 is SGDLS and CDR2 YYNGEE. V lost 0 bases, J lost 6 bases, and 15 bases lay in between. The CDR3 reads CASSVASDRFHGYTF. CDR3 nucleotide sequence: TGTGCCAGCAGCGTAGCCTCGGACAGATTTCATGGCTACACCTTC.